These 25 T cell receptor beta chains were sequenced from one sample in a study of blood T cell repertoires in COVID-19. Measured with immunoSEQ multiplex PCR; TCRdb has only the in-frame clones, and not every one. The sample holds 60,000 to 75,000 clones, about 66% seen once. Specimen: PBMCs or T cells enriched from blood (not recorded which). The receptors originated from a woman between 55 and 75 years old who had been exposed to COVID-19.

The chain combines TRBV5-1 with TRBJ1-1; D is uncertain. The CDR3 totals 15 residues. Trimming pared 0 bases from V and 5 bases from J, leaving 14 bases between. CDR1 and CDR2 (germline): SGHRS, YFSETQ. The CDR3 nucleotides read TGCGCCAGCAGCTTGGGGGCCGGGGTAGGGACTGAAGCTTTCTTT. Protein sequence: CASSLGAGVGTEAFF. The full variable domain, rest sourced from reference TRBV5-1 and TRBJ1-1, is KAGVTQTPRYLIKTRGQQVTLSCSPISGHRSVSWYQQTPGQGLQFLFEYFSETQRNKGNFPGRFSGRQFSNSRSEMNVSTLELGDSALYLCASSLGAGVGTEAFFGQGTRLTVV.

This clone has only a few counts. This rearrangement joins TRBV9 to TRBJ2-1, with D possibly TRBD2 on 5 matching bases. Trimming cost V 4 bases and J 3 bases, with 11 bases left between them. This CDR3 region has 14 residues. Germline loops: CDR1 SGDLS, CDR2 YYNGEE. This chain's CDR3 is CASSPGLLYNEQFF. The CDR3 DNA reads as TGTGCCAGCAGCCCAGGACTTCTCTACAATGAGCAGTTCTTC. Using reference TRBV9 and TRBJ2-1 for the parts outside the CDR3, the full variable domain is DSGVTQTPKHLITATGQRVTLRCSPRSGDLSVYWYQQSLDQGLQFLIQYYNGEERAKGNILERFSAQQFPDLHSELNLSSLELGDSALYFCASSPGLLYNEQFFGPGTRLTVL.

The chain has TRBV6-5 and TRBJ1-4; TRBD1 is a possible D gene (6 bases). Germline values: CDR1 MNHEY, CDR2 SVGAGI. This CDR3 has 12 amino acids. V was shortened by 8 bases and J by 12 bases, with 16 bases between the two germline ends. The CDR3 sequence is CASVGGPAELFF. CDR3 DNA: TGTGCCAGCGTGGGGGGGCCAGCCGAACTGTTTTTT.

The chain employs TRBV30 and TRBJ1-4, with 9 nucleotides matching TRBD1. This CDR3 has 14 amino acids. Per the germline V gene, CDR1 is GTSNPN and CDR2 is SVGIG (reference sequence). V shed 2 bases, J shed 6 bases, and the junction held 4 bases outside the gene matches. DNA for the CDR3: TGTGCCTGGAGTTCGACAGGGGGTTATGAAAAACTGTTTTTT. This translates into CAWSSTGGYEKLFF.

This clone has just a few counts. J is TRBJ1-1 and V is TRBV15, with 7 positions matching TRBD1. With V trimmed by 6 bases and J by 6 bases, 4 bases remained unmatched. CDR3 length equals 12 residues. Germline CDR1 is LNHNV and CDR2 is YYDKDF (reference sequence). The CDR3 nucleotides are TGTGCCACCAGTCTAGGGGGCCCTGAAGCTTTCTTT. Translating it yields CATSLGGPEAFF.

This CDR3 reads CASSQGQGKVYGYTF. CDR3 DNA: TGTGCCAGCAGCCAAGGACAGGGGAAAGTCTATGGCTACACCTTC. The chain is built from TRBV7-8 and TRBJ1-2, with TRBD1 matching 9 bases. The CDR3 is 15 amino acids. Per germline, CDR1 SGHVS and CDR2 FQNEAQ. With 5 bases clipped from V and 4 bases from J, the junction kept 8 bases outside the gene matches.

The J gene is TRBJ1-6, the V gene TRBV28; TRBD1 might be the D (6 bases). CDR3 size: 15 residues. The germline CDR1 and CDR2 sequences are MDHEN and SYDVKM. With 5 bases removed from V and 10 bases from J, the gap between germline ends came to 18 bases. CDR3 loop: CASSTPRGAGSPLHF. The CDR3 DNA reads TGTGCCAGCAGTACACCACGGGGGGCTGGGTCACCCCTCCACTTT.

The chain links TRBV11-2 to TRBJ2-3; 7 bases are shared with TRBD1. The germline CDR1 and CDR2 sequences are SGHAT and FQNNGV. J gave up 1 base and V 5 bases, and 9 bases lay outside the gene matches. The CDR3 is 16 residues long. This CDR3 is CASSLRDRGGTDTQYF. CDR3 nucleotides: TGTGCCAGCAGCCTAAGGGACAGAGGCGGCACAGATACGCAGTATTTT.

This CDR3 reads CASSRGVSPLHF. Here the CDR3 DNA reads TGCGCCAGCAGCCGGGGGGTATCACCCCTCCACTTT. This chain joins TRBV4-1 and TRBJ1-6, with a weak D call TRBD1 (5 bases). Trimming removed 4 bases from V and 10 bases from J, with 8 bases in between. The CDR3 has 12 residues. Germline CDR1 reads MGHRA; CDR2 reads YSYEKL.

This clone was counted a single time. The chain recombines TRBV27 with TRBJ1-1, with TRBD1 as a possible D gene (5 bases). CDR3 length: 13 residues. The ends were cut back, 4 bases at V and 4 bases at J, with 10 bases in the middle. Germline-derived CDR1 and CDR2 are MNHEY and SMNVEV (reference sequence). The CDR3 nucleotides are TGTGCCAGCAGTTGGACACAACGCACTGAAGCTTTCTTT. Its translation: CASSWTQRTEAFF.

CDR3 sequence: CASSLVAGINSPLHF. DNA for the CDR3: TGTGCCAGCAGCTTAGTCGCAGGGATTAATTCACCCCTCCACTTT. V and J are TRBV11-2 and TRBJ1-6, with D possibly TRBD1 on 5 matching bases. V was trimmed by 1 base and J by 6 bases, leaving 10 bases between them. CDR1 is SGHAT, CDR2 FQNNGV, per germline. This CDR3 region has 15 residues.

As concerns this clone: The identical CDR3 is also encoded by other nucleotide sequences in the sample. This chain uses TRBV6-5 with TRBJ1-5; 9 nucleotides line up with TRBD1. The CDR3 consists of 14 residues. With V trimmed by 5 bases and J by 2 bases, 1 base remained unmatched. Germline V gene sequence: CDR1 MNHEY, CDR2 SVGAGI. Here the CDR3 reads CASSRDRGNQPQHF. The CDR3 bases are TGTGCCAGCAGTCGGGACAGGGGCAATCAGCCCCAGCATTTT.

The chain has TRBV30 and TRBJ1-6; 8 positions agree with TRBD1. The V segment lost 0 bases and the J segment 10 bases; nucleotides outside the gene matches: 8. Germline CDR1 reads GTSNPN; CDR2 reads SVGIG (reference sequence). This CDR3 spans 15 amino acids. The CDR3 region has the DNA TGTGCCTGGAGTGTACAGGGGGGTTCGAGATCACCCCTCCACTTT. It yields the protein CAWSVQGGSRSPLHF.

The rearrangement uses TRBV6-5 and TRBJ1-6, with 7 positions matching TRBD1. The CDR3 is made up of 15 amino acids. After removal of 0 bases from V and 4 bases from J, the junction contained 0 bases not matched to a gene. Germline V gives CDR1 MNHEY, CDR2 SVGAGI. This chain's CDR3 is CASSYSTGYNSPLHF. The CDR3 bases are TGTGCCAGCAGTTACTCGACAGGGTATAATTCACCCCTCCACTTT.

This chain's CDR3 is CASSDRGQAGELFF. In nucleotides, the CDR3 is TGTGCCAGTTCTGACAGGGGGCAGGCCGGGGAGCTGTTTTTT. This sequence joins TRBV19 and TRBJ2-2, with TRBD1 matching over 10 bases. Per germline, CDR1 LNHDA and CDR2 SQIVND (reference sequence). CDR3 size: 14 residues. V gave up 8 bases and J gave up 6 bases; unmatched junction bases: 6.

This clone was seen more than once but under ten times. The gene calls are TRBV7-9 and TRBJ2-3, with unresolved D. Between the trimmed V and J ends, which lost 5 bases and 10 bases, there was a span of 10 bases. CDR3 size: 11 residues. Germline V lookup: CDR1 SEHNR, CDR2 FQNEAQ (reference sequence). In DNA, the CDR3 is TGTGCCAGCAGCGACCGGCAGGCGCAGTATTTT. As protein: CASSDRQAQYF.

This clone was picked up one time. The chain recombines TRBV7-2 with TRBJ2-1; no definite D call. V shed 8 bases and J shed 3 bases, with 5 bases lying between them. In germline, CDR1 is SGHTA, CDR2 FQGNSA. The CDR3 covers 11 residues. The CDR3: CASLSYNEQFF. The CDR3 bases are TGTGCCAGCTTGAGCTACAATGAGCAGTTCTTC.

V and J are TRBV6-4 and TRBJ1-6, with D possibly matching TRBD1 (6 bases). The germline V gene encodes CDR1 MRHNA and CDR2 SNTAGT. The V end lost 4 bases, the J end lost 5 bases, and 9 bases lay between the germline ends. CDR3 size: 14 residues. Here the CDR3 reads CASSAGTNNSPLHF. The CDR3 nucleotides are TGTGCCAGCAGTGCCGGGACAAATAATTCACCCCTCCACTTT.

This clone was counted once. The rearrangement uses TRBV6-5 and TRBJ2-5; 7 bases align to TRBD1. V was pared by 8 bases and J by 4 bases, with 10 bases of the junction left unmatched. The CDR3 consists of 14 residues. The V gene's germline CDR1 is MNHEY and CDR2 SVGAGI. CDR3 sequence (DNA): TGTGCCAGCGCAGAAAGGGGGCTGACAGAGACCCAGTACTTC. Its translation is CASAERGLTETQYF.

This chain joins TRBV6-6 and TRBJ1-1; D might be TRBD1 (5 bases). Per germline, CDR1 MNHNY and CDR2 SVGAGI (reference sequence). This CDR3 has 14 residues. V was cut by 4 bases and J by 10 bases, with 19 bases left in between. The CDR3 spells CASSSMGPRSSAFF. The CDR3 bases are TGTGCCAGCAGTTCCATGGGGCCCCGGTCGTCAGCTTTCTTT.

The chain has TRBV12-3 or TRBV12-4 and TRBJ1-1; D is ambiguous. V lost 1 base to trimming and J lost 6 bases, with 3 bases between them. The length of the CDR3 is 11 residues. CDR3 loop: CASSLVAEAFF. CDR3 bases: TGTGCCAGCAGTTTAGTCGCTGAAGCTTTCTTT.

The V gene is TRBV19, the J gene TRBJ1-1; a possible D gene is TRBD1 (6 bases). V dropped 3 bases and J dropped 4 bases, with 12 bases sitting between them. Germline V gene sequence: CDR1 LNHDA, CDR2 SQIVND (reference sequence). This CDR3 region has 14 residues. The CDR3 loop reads CASSMQGWSTEAFF. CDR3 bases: TGTGCCAGTAGTATGCAGGGGTGGAGCACTGAAGCTTTCTTT.

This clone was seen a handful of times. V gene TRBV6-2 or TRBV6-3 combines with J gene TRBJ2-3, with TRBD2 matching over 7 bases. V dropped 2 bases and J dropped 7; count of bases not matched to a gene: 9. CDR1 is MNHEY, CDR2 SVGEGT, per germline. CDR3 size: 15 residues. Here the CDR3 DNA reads TGTGCCAGCAGTTACGCGACTGGCGGGAGATATACGCAGTATTTT. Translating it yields CASSYATGGRYTQYF.

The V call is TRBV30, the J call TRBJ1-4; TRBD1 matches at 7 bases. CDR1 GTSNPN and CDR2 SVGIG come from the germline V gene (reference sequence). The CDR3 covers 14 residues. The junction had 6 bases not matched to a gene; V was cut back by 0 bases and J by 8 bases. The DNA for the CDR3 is TGTGCCTGGAGTGTCAAAGGGGGCAGGGAAAAACTGTTTTTT. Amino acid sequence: CAWSVKGGREKLFF.

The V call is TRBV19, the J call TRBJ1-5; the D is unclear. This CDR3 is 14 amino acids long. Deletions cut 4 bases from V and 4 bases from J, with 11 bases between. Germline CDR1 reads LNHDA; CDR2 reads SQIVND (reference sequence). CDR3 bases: TGTGCCAGTAGTAGGGCAGGCGGGAATCAGCCCCAGCATTTT. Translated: CASSRAGGNQPQHF. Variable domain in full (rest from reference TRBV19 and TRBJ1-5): DGGITQSPKYLFRKEGQNVTLSCEQNLNHDAMYWYRQDPGQGLRLIYYSQIVNDFQKGDIAEGYSVSREKKESFPLTVTSAQKNPTAFYLCASSRAGGNQPQHFGDGTRLSIL.